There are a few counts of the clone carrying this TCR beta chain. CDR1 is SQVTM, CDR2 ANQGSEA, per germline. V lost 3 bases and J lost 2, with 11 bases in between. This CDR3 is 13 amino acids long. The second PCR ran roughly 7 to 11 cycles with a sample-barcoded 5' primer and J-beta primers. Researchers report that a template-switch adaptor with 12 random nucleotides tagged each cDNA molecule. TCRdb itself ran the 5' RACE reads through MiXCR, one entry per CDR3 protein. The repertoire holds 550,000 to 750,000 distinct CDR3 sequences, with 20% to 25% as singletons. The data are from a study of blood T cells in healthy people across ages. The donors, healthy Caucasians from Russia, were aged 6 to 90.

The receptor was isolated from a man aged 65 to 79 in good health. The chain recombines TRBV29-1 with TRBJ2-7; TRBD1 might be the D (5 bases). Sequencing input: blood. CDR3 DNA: TGCAGCGTTGATCGGCAGGGAACCTACGAGCAGTACTTC. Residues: CSVDRQGTYEQYF.